The clone carrying this T cell receptor (beta chain) was detected a few times. This entry belongs to a study of response to subunit inactivated influenza vaccine. TCRdb re-called the RT-PCR reads through MiXCR, storing one row per CDR3 protein. In the table there are about 830,000 distinct CDR3 sequences, around 18% of which are singletons. The CDR3 has 15 amino acids. Trimming cost V 1 base and J 5 bases, with 10 bases left between them. Germline CDR1 reads SGHDT; CDR2 reads YYEEEE. This chain uses TRBV5-6 with TRBJ1-6, with D maybe TRBD1 (5 bases). This clonotype was obtained from a man aged 50 to 60 who received an inactivated influenza vaccine. The sequencing used PBMCs from blood, collected 5 days after vaccination. The CDR3 DNA follows: TGTGCCAGCAGCTTGCTCACAGGCAATAATTCACCCCTCCACTTT. This sequence encodes CASSLLTGNNSPLHF.